These 3 T cell receptor beta chains originate from one sample sequenced in a study of shared clonotypes between healthy human individuals. The repertoire was sequenced with immunoSEQ multiplex PCR; TCRdb's copy has only in-frame clones and lacks some. The table shows about a million clones, with 60% to 80% occurring only once. The material sequenced was memory CD4+ T cells from PBMCs. Subset given: CD45RA-negative fraction. The receptors were sampled from a young man in good health. Some clones in this sample may be carry-over from other donors' samples.

The chain couples TRBV11-2 to TRBJ2-7, with D perhaps matching TRBD1 (6 bases). Between the trimmed V and J ends, which lost 5 bases and 1 base, there was a span of 9 bases. Germline lookup yields CDR1 SGHAT and CDR2 FQNNGV. This CDR3 is built from 13 residues. CDR3 sequence: CASSPQGSYEQYF. DNA of the CDR3: TGTGCCAGCAGCCCACAGGGATCCTACGAGCAGTACTTC.

The genes are TRBV27 and TRBJ2-1; no firm D call. Trimming removed 8 bases at V and 6 bases at J, with 11 bases between. The germline V gene encodes CDR1 MNHEY and CDR2 SMNVEV (reference sequence). There are 12 residues in the CDR3. CDR3 in amino acids: CASRTLLNEQFF. CDR3 nucleotides: TGTGCCAGCCGTACCCTGCTCAATGAGCAGTTCTTC.

V usage is TRBV7-9 and J usage is TRBJ2-7; the D is unclear. V was cut by 5 bases and J by 2 bases, with 13 bases left in between. Germline V CDR1 and CDR2: SEHNR, FQNEAQ (reference sequence). CDR3 length: 14 amino acids. The CDR3: CASSQNNNPYEQYF. CDR3 sequence (DNA): TGTGCCAGCAGCCAAAACAACAATCCCTACGAGCAGTACTTC.